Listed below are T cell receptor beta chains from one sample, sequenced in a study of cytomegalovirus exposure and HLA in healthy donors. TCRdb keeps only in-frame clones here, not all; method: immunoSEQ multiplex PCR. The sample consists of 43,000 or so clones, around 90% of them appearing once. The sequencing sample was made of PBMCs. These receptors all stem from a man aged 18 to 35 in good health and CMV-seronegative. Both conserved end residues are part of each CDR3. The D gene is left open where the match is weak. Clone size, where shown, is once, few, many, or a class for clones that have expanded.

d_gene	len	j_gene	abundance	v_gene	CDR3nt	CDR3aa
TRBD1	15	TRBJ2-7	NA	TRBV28	TGTGCCAGCAGTTTAGCCGGGACAGGGGCTCACGAGCAGTACTTC	CASSLAGTGAHEQYF
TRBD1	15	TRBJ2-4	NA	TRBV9	TGTGCCAGCAGCCCGTACCGGGACAGGGTGAACATTCAGTACTTC	CASSPYRDRVNIQYF
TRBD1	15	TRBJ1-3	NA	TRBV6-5	TGTGCCAGCAGTTACTCGACAGGGGCTGGAAACACCATATATTTT	CASSYSTGAGNTIYF
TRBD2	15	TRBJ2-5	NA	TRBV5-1	TGCGCCAGCAGCTACCTGAGCGGGGTGGGAGAGACCCAGTACTTC	CASSYLSGVGETQYF
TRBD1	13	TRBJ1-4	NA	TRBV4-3	TGCGCCAGCAGCCGGGACAGGGACGAAAAACTGTTTTTT	CASSRDRDEKLFF
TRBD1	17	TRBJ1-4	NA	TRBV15	TGTGCCACCAGCACCAATCCACCGGGACAGTTAAATGAAAAACTGTTTTTT	CATSTNPPGQLNEKLFF
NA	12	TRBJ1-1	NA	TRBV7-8	TGTGCCAGCAGCTTTTGGGCAGAGGAAGCTTTCTTT	CASSFWAEEAFF
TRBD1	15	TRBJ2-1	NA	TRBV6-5	TGTGCCAGCAGTCTTGGGACAGGGCCCTACAATGAGCAGTTCTTC	CASSLGTGPYNEQFF
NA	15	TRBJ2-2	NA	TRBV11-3	TGTGCCAGCAGCTTACTCCGGAGCGGCACCGGGGAGCTGTTTTTT	CASSLLRSGTGELFF
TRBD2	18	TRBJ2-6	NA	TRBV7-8	TGTGCCAGCAGCTTTCGTTTAGCGGGGGAATCTGGGGCCAACGTCCTGACTTTC	CASSFRLAGESGANVLTF
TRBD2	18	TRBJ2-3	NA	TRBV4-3	TGCGCCAGCAGCCAAGACATACTAGCGGGGGGATTCACAGATACGCAGTATTTT	CASSQDILAGGFTDTQYF
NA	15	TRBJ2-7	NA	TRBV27	TGTGCCAGCAGTAACCCAGACAGACACCCCTACGAGCAGTACTTC	CASSNPDRHPYEQYF
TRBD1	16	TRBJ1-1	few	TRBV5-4	TGTGCCAGCAGCACGGGACAGGGACTGTTGGACACTGAAGCTTTCTTT	CASSTGQGLLDTEAFF
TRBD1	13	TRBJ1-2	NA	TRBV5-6	TGTGCCACCGGGACAGGGGGCAACTATGGCTACACCTTC	CATGTGGNYGYTF
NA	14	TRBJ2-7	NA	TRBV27	TGTGCCAGCAGTTTAGCTCCGCGGACTTACGAGCAGTACTTC	CASSLAPRTYEQYF
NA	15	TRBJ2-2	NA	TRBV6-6	TGTGCCAGCAGCCCACCTTCAGGGGACACCGGGGAGCTGTTTTTT	CASSPPSGDTGELFF
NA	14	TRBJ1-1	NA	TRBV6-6	TGTGCCAGCATCGGGGGAGGGACAAAGACTGAAGCTTTCTTT	CASIGGGTKTEAFF
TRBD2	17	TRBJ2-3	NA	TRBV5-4	TGTGCCAGCAGCTTGAGACTAGCGGGGGCGGGCACAGATACGCAGTATTTT	CASSLRLAGAGTDTQYF
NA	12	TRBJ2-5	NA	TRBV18	TGTGCCAGCTCATCGGAGGAAGAGACCCAGTACTTC	CASSSEEETQYF
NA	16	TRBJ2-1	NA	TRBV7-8	TGTGCCAGCAGTTCCCCGTCCCCGGGCTCCTACAATGAGCAGTTCTTC	CASSSPSPGSYNEQFF
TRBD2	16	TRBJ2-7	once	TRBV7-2	TGTGCCAGCAGTCCACTCGGTGGGAGGGGTCCCAGCGAGCAGTACTTC	CASSPLGGRGPSEQYF
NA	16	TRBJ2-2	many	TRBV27	TGTGCCAGCAGTCGAAATCAGGGTGAGGACACCGGGGAGCTGTTTTTT	CASSRNQGEDTGELFF
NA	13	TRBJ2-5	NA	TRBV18	TGTGCCAGCTCACCACCGAGCGAAGAGACCCAGTACTTC	CASSPPSEETQYF
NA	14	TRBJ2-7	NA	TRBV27	TGTGCCAGCAGTTTATCGAAGTACGGCTACGAGCAGTACTTC	CASSLSKYGYEQYF
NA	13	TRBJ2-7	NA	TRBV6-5	TGTGCCAGCCTCACAGAGTACTCCTACGAGCAGTACTTC	CASLTEYSYEQYF
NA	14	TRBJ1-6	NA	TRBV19	TGTGCCAGTAGTATAACGGTAACGAATTCGGCCCTCCACTTT	CASSITVTNSALHF
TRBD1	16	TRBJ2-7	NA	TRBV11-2	TGTGCCAGCAGCTTAGAGGGACAGAGCCCTTACTACGAGCAGTACTTC	CASSLEGQSPYYEQYF
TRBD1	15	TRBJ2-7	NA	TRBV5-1	TGCGCCAGCAGCAGGGACAGAATCAGCTCCTACGAGCAGTACTTC	CASSRDRISSYEQYF
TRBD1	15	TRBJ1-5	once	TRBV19	TGTGCCAGTAGTATTTGGACAGGGGGCGGACAGCCCCAGCATTTT	CASSIWTGGGQPQHF
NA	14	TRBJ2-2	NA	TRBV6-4	TGTGCCAGCAGTGACTCAGGGGACACCGGGGAGCTGTTTTTT	CASSDSGDTGELFF
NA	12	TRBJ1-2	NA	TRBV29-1	TGCAGCGTTGGAGGGAGCATTTATGGCTACACCTTC	CSVGGSIYGYTF
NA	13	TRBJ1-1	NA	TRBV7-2	TGTGCCAGCAGCTTAACAGAGAACACTGAAGCTTTCTTT	CASSLTENTEAFF
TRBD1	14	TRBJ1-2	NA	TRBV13	TGTGCCAGCAGCTTAGACGGACAGGGCTATGGCTACACCTTC	CASSLDGQGYGYTF
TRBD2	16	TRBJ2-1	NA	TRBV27	TGTGCCAGCAGCCGTAGCGGGGGGCCGACCTACAATGAGCAGTTCTTC	CASSRSGGPTYNEQFF
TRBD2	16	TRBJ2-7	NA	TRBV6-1	TGTGCCAGCAGTGAAGCTTGGGATCGGGAGGGCTTCGGGCAGTACTTC	CASSEAWDREGFGQYF
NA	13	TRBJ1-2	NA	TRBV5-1	TGCGCCAGCAGCTTGGACAGGGACTATGGCTACACCTTC	CASSLDRDYGYTF
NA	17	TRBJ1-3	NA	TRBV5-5	TGTGCCAGCAGCTTGGAAGTAGGACAGTTCTCTGGAAACACCATATATTTT	CASSLEVGQFSGNTIYF
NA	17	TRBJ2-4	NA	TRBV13	TGTGCCAGCAGCTTAGGGTCCGAGGCCGGTTCCAAAAACATTCAGTACTTC	CASSLGSEAGSKNIQYF